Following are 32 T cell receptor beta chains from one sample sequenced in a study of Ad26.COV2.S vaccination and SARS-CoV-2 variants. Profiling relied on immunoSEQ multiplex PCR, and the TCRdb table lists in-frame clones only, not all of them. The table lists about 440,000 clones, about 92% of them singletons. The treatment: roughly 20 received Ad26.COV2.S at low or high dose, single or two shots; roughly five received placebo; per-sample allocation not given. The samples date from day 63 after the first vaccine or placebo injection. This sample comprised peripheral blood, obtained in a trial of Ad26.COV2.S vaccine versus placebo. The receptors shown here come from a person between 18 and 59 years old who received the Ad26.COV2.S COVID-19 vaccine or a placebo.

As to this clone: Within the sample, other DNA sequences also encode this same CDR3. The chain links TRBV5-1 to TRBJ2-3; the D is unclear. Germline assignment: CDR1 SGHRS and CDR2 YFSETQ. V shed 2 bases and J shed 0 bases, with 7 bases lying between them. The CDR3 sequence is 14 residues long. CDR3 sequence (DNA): TGCGCCAGCAGCTTAGGCGCTAGCACAGATACGCAGTATTTT. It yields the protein CASSLGASTDTQYF.

DNA of the CDR3: TGTGCCAGCAGCGTAGCTAGGGCAGGGAAATCTGGAAACACCATATATTTT. It yields the protein CASSVARAGKSGNTIYF. The chain recombines TRBV9 with TRBJ1-3, with TRBD1 as a possible D gene (5 bases). Germline CDR1 SGDLS, CDR2 YYNGEE. The length of the CDR3 is 17 residues. Between the trimmed V and J ends, which lost 0 bases and 1 base, there was a span of 14 bases.

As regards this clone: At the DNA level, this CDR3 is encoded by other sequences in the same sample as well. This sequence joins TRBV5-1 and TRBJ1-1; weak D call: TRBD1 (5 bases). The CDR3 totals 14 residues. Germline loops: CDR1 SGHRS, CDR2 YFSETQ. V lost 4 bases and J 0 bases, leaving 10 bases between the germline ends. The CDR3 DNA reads TGCGCCAGCAGCCCCGGGACTGTGAACACTGAAGCTTTCTTT. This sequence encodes CASSPGTVNTEAFF.

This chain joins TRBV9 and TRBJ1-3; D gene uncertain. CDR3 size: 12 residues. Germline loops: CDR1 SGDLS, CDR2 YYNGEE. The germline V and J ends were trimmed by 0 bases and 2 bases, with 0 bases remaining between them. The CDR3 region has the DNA TGTGCCAGCAGCGTAGCTGGAAACACCATATATTTT. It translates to CASSVAGNTIYF.

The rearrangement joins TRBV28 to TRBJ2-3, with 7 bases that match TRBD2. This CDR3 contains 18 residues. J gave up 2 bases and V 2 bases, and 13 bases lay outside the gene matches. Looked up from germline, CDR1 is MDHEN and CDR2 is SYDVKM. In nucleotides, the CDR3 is TGTGCCAGCAGTTTAGAGGGGAGGGCGGGAGTACTCACAGATACGCAGTATTTT. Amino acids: CASSLEGRAGVLTDTQYF.

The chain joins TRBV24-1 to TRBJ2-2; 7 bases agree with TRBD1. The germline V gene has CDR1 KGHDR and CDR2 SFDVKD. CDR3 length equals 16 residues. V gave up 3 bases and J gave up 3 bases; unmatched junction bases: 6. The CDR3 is CATSDRNRGHTGELFF. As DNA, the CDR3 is TGTGCCACCAGTGATCGAAACAGGGGACACACCGGGGAGCTGTTTTTT.

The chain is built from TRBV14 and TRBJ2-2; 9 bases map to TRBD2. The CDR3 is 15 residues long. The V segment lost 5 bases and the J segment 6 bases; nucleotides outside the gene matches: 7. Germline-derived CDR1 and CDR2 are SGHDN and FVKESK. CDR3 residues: CASSYLAGEAGELFF. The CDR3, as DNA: TGTGCCAGCAGCTATTTAGCGGGAGAGGCCGGGGAGCTGTTTTTT. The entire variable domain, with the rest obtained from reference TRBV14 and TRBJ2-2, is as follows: EAGVTQFPSHSVIEKGQTVTLRCDPISGHDNLYWYRRVMGKEIKFLLHFVKESKQDESGMPNNRFLAERTGGTYSTLKVQPAELEDSGVYFCASSYLAGEAGELFFGEGSRLTVL.

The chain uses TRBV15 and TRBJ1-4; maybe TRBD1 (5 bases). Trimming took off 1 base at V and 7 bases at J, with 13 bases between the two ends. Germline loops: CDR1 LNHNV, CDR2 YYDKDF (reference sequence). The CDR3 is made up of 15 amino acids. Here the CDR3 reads CATSRVRQGSEKLFF. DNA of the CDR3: TGTGCCACCAGCAGAGTACGGCAGGGTAGTGAAAAACTGTTTTTT. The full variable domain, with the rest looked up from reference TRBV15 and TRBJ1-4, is DAMVIQNPRYQVTQFGKPVTLSCSQTLNHNVMYWYQQKSSQAPKLLFHYYDKDFNNEADTPDNFQSRRPNTSFCFLDIRSPGLGDTAMYLCATSRVRQGSEKLFFGSGTQLSVL.

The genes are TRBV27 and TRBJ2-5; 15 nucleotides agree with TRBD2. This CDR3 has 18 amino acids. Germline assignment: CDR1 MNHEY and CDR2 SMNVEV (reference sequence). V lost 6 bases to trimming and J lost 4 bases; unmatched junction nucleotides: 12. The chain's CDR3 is CASSLSPGLAGGGETQYF. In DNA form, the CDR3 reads TGTGCCAGCAGCCTGAGCCCGGGACTAGCGGGAGGTGGAGAGACCCAGTACTTC.

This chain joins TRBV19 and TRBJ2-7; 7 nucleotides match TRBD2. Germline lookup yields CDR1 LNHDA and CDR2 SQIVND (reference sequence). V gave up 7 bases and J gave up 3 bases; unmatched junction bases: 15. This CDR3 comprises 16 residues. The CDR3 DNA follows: TGTGCCAGTACCAGAACGGGAGGATCCCCGGGCTACGAGCAGTACTTC. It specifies CASTRTGGSPGYEQYF.

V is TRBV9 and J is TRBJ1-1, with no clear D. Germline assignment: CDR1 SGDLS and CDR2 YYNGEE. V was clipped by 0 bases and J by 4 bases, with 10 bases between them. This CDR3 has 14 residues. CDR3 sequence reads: CASSVAGFGTEAFF. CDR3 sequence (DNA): TGTGCCAGCAGCGTAGCTGGGTTTGGCACTGAAGCTTTCTTT.

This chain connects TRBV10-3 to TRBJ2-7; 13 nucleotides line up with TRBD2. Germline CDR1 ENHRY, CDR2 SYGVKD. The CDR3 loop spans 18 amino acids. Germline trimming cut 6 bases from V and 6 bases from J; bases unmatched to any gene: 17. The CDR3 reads CAISEDYLGLAGEREQYF. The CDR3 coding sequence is TGTGCCATCAGCGAAGACTACTTAGGACTAGCGGGAGAACGCGAGCAGTACTTC.

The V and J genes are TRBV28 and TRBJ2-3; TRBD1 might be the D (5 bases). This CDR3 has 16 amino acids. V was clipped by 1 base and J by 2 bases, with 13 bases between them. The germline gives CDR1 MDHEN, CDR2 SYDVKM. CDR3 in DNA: TGTGCCAGCAGTTTATTCGGCAGGGCCCTCACAGATACGCAGTATTTT. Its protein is CASSLFGRALTDTQYF.

CDR3 DNA: TGTGCCAGCAGCCAAGATCAGTATCCCAATGAGCAGTTCTTC. Translation: CASSQDQYPNEQFF. The rearrangement uses TRBV4-2 and TRBJ2-1; no reliable D call. There are 14 residues in the CDR3. Looked up from germline, CDR1 is LGHNA and CDR2 is YNFKEQ. Trimming took 0 bases from V and 6 from J, leaving 9 bases between them.

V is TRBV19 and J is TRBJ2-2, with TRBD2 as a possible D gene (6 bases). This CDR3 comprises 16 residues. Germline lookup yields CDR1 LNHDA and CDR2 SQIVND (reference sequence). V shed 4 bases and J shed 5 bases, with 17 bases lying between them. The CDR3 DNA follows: TGTGCCAGTAGTACTCTGGGTAGCGGTTTGACCGGGGAGCTGTTTTTT. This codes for CASSTLGSGLTGELFF.

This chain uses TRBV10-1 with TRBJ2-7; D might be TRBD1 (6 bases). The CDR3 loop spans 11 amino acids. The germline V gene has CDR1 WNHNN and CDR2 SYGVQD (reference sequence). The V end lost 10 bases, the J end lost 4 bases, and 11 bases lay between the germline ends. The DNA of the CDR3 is TGCGCCAAGACAGGAAGTTACGAGCAGTACTTC. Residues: CAKTGSYEQYF.

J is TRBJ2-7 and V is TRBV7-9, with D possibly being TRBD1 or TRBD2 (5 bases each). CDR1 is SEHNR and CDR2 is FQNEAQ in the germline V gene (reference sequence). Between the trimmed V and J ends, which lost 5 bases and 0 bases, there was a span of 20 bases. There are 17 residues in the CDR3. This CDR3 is CASSPNGRDRSSYEQYF. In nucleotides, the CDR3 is TGTGCCAGCAGCCCGAACGGACGGGACCGATCCTCCTACGAGCAGTACTTC.

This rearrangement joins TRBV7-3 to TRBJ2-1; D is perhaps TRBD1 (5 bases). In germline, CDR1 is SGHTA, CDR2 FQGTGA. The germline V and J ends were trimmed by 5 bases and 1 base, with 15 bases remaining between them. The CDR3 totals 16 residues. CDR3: CASSPLGRTSYNEQFF. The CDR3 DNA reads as TGTGCCAGCAGCCCCTTGGGGCGCACATCCTACAATGAGCAGTTCTTC.

The CDR3 spells CASSVEINYNEQFF. CDR3 coding DNA: TGTGCCAGCAGCGTAGAAATAAACTACAATGAGCAGTTCTTC. The V gene is TRBV9, the J gene TRBJ2-1; D ambiguous. The CDR3 extends over 14 amino acids. Looked up from germline, CDR1 is SGDLS and CDR2 is YYNGEE. V lost 0 bases, J lost 3 bases, and 7 bases lay in between.

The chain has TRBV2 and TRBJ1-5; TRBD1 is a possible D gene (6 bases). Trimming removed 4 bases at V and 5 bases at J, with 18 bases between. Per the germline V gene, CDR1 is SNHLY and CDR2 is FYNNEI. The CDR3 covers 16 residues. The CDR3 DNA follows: TGTGCCAGCAGTGTTACGCTACAGGGAACAGATCAGCCCCAGCATTTT. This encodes CASSVTLQGTDQPQHF.

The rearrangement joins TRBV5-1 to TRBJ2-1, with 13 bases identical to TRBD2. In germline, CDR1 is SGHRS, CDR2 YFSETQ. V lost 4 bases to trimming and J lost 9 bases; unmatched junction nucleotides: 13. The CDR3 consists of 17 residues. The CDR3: CASSRTSGRAGSGEQFF. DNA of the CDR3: TGCGCCAGCAGCCGAACTAGCGGGAGGGCCGGTAGTGGTGAGCAGTTCTTC.

CDR3: CASSLYTGMDTEAFF. The CDR3 DNA reads as TGTGCCAGCAGCTTGTATACGGGTATGGACACTGAAGCTTTCTTT. V gene TRBV5-5 combines with J gene TRBJ1-1; D is unresolved. Trimming stripped 1 base from V and 3 bases from J, with 13 bases between. The germline V gene encodes CDR1 SGHKS and CDR2 YYEKEE (reference sequence). The CDR3 has 15 residues.

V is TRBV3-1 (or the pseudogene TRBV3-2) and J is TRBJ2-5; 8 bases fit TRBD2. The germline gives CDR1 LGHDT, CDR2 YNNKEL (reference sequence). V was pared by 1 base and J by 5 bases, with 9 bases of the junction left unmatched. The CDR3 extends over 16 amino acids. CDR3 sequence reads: CASSQGQAGVRETQYF. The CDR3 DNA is TGTGCCAGCAGCCAAGGCCAAGCGGGAGTTCGGGAGACCCAGTACTTC.

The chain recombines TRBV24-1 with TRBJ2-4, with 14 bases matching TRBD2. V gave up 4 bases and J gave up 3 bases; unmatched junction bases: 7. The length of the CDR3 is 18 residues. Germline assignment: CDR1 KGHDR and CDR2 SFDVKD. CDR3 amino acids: CATSEGGLAGVGKNIQYF. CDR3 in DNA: TGTGCCACCAGTGAGGGGGGACTAGCGGGAGTCGGCAAAAACATTCAGTACTTC.

Here the CDR3 reads CASRTGNTIYF. The CDR3 region has the DNA TGTGCCAGCAGAACTGGAAACACCATATATTTT. The chain recombines TRBV12-3 or TRBV12-4 with TRBJ1-3; D is unclear. V was cut by 6 bases and J by 2 bases, with 2 bases left in between. This CDR3 has 11 amino acids.

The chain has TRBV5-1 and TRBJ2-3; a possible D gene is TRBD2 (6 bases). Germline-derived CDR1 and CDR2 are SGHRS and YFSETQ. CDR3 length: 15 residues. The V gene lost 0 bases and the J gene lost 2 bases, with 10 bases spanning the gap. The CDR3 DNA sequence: TGCGCCAGCAGCTTGGAGCTAGCGTACACAGATACGCAGTATTTT. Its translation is CASSLELAYTDTQYF. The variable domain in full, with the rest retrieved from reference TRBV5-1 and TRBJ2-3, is KAGVTQTPRYLIKTRGQQVTLSCSPISGHRSVSWYQQTPGQGLQFLFEYFSETQRNKGNFPGRFSGRQFSNSRSEMNVSTLELGDSALYLCASSLELAYTDTQYFGPGTRLTVL.

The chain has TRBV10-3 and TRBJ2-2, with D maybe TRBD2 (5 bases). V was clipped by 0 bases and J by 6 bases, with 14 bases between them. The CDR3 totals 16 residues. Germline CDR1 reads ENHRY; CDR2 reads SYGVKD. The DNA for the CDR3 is TGTGCCATCAGTGAGTCGGGCGGGCTATCCCCCGGGGAGCTGTTTTTT. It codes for CAISESGGLSPGELFF.

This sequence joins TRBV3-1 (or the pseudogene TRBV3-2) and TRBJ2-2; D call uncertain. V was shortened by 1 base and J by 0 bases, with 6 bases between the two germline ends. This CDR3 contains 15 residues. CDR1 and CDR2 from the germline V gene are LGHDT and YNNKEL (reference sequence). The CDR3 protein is CASSQVPSNTGELFF. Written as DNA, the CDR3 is TGTGCCAGCAGCCAAGTTCCTTCGAACACCGGGGAGCTGTTTTTT.

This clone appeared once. The CDR3 DNA follows: TGTGCCAGCAGCCACGGACTAGCCGCTCCGAACACCGGGGAGCTGTTTTTT. Translation: CASSHGLAAPNTGELFF. The chain couples TRBV3-1 (or the pseudogene TRBV3-2) to TRBJ2-2; 8 bases align to TRBD2. J lost 0 bases, V lost 3 bases, and 6 bases had no gene match. In germline, CDR1 is LGHDT, CDR2 YNNKEL (reference sequence). The CDR3 is 17 residues long.

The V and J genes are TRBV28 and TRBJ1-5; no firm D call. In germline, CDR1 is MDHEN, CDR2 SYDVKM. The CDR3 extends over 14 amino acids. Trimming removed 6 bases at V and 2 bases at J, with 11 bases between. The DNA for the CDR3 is TGTGCCAGCAGCGTCCGGGGTGGCAATCAGCCCCAGCATTTT. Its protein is CASSVRGGNQPQHF.

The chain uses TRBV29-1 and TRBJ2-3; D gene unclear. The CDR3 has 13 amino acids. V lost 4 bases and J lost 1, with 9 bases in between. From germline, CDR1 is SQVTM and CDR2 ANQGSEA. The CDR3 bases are TGCAGCGTTGTTAAGGTCGGCACAGATACGCAGTATTTT. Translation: CSVVKVGTDTQYF.

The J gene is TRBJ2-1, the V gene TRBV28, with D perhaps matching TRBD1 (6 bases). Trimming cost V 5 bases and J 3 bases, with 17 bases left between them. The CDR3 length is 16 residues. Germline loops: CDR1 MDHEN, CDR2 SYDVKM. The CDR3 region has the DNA TGTGCCAGCAGTCTGCCCGACAGGTCTATCTACAATGAGCAGTTCTTC. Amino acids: CASSLPDRSIYNEQFF.